The source of this T cell receptor (beta chain) is a study of shared clonotypes between healthy human individuals. Original methodology: Quality scores were absent from the junction-only immunoSEQ sequences, so filtering differed. TCRdb's table, derived via immunoSEQ multiplex PCR, lists solely in-frame clones and lacks some. V, J and clone size reflect that table, while D and trimming were determined from the DNA. This table holds about a million clones, roughly 80% found once. Splitting the CD4+ cells yielded a CD45RA+ naive subset and a CD45RA-negative memory subset. Germline V lookup: CDR1 MNHNS, CDR2 SASEGT. Trimming removed 6 bases from V and 0 bases from J, with 11 bases in between. This CDR3 region has 14 residues.

What was sequenced was memory CD4+ T cells from PBMCs. The subset denotes: CD45RA-negative fraction. This chain connects TRBV6-1 to TRBJ1-1; D is perhaps TRBD1 (5 bases). This clonotype originated in a man aged 18 to 30 in good health. Some clones in this sample may be carry-over from other donors' samples. The CDR3 DNA is TGTGCCAGCAGGGGGGTGGGGTTGAACACTGAAGCTTTCTTT. Amino acid sequence: CASRGVGLNTEAFF.